This is a list of T cell receptor beta chains from one sample in a study of shared clonotypes between healthy human individuals. Assay: immunoSEQ multiplex PCR; the TCRdb copy retains only in-frame clones and omits some. The table shows fewer than 1.6 million clones, with roughly 98.5% occurring only once. Material for sequencing was naive CD4+ T cells sorted from blood. The source of these receptors is a young man in good health. Each CDR3 is given with its conserved first and last residue. Each record gives: V gene, J gene, D gene, clone size, CDR3 DNA, CDR3 protein. The D gene is left open where the match is weak. Size is omitted from some rows. Given values are once, few, many or a class for expanded clones.

V: TRBV5-1; J: TRBJ2-5; D: -; size: -; DNA: TGCGCCAGCAGCTTGTATGGTTTAGAGACCCAGTACTTC; CDR3: CASSLYGLETQYF
V: TRBV7-3; J: TRBJ2-1; D: TRBD2; size: -; DNA: TGTGCCAGCAGTGGGACTAGCGGGTACAATGAGCAGTTCTTC; CDR3: CASSGTSGYNEQFF
V: TRBV27; J: TRBJ2-7; D: TRBD2; size: once; DNA: TGTGCCAGCAGTTTAGCGGGAGGTTCTTTCGAGCAGTACTTC; CDR3: CASSLAGGSFEQYF
V: TRBV6-5; J: TRBJ1-4; D: -; size: -; DNA: TGTGCCAGCAGTTACAACCCGGGTGAAAAACTGTTTTTT; CDR3: CASSYNPGEKLFF
V: TRBV5-8; J: TRBJ2-3; D: -; size: -; DNA: TGTGCCAGCAGCCCGGGTACGGGGACCCACACAGATACGCAGTATTTT; CDR3: CASSPGTGTHTDTQYF
V: TRBV19; J: TRBJ2-7; D: -; size: -; DNA: TGTGCCAGTAGTTCAGGCTCCTACGAGCAGTACTTC; CDR3: CASSSGSYEQYF
V: TRBV5-4; J: TRBJ1-2; D: -; size: -; DNA: TGTGCCAGCAGCGCACAGCTTAACTATGGCTACACCTTC; CDR3: CASSAQLNYGYTF
V: TRBV29-1; J: TRBJ2-3; D: -; size: -; DNA: TGCAGCGAACAAGGCGGCTCCAGCACAGATACGCAGTATTTT; CDR3: CSEQGGSSTDTQYF
V: TRBV5-1; J: TRBJ2-2; D: TRBD2; size: once; DNA: TGCGCCAGCAGCTTAGTACTAGCGGACTACACCGGGGAGCTGTTTTTT; CDR3: CASSLVLADYTGELFF
V: TRBV18; J: TRBJ2-7; D: -; size: -; DNA: TGTGCCAGCTCACCCGGACGGGGAGCCTATTACGAGCAGTACTTC; CDR3: CASSPGRGAYYEQYF
V: TRBV14; J: TRBJ2-3; D: TRBD2; size: -; DNA: TGTGCCAGCAGCCACCGGGACTACCGAGGAAATACGCAGTATTTT; CDR3: CASSHRDYRGNTQYF
V: TRBV6-5; J: TRBJ2-1; D: TRBD1; size: -; DNA: TGTGCCAGCAGTAGATTATCAGGGGGTGTTCGATTCTTC; CDR3: CASSRLSGGVRFF
V: TRBV5-1; J: TRBJ2-2; D: -; size: -; DNA: TGCGCCAGCAGCTACCAGACGGCTACCAACACCGGGGAGCTGTTTTTT; CDR3: CASSYQTATNTGELFF
V: TRBV5-5; J: TRBJ1-1; D: TRBD1; size: -; DNA: TGTGCCAGCAGCTTGGAGGACAGGGTTGGGACTGAAGCTTTCTTT; CDR3: CASSLEDRVGTEAFF
V: TRBV2; J: TRBJ2-7; D: TRBD1; size: once; DNA: TGTGCCAGCAGACTGAAGCCGGGACAGGTAACCTACGAGCAGTACTTC; CDR3: CASRLKPGQVTYEQYF
V: TRBV18; J: TRBJ2-5; D: -; size: -; DNA: TGTGCCAGCTCACCTGTTCCGGAGACCCAGTACTTC; CDR3: CASSPVPETQYF
V: TRBV7-6; J: TRBJ2-2; D: -; size: once; DNA: TGTGCCAGCAGAGACCCGGGCGGCGTCCCGAACACCGGGGAGCTGTTTTTT; CDR3: CASRDPGGVPNTGELFF
V: TRBV4-3; J: TRBJ2-2; D: -; size: -; DNA: TGCGCCAGCAGCCAATCCAGGGTTGGCGGGGAGCTGTTTTTT; CDR3: CASSQSRVGGELFF
V: TRBV15; J: TRBJ2-7; D: -; size: -; DNA: TGTGCCACCAGCAGAGCCCAGGGTACTAGGTACGAGCAGTACTTC; CDR3: CATSRAQGTRYEQYF
V: TRBV7-9; J: TRBJ1-4; D: -; size: -; DNA: TGTGCCAGCAGAACGTCCCCAGGGGCGGCTAATGAAAAACTGTTTTTT; CDR3: CASRTSPGAANEKLFF
V: TRBV18; J: TRBJ2-3; D: TRBD2; size: -; DNA: TGTGCCAGCTCACCCCTTATAGCGGGAGCTAGCACAGATACGCAGTATTTT; CDR3: CASSPLIAGASTDTQYF
V: TRBV7-6; J: TRBJ1-1; D: -; size: -; DNA: TGTGCCAGCAGCTTTCGGTTGGGGGATACTAACACTGAAGCTTTCTTT; CDR3: CASSFRLGDTNTEAFF
V: TRBV5-3; J: TRBJ1-5; D: TRBD1; size: -; DNA: TGTGCAGGACAGGGCAATCAGCCCCAGCATTTT; CDR3: CAGQGNQPQHF
V: TRBV28; J: TRBJ1-1; D: -; size: once; DNA: TGTGCCAGCAGTCAGGTTTGGACTGAAGCTTTCTTT; CDR3: CASSQVWTEAFF
V: TRBV27; J: TRBJ2-1; D: TRBD2; size: -; DNA: TGTGCCAGCAGTACACTAGCGGGAATGGGTGAGCAGTTCTTC; CDR3: CASSTLAGMGEQFF
V: TRBV2; J: TRBJ1-5; D: TRBD1; size: -; DNA: TGTGCCAGCAGACACAGGGGTATAGGTCAGCCCCAGCATTTT; CDR3: CASRHRGIGQPQHF
V: TRBV5-4; J: TRBJ1-2; D: TRBD1; size: -; DNA: TGTGCCAGCAGCTCAGGGGGCGCACGTGGCTACACCTTC; CDR3: CASSSGGARGYTF
V: TRBV6-1; J: TRBJ2-7; D: -; size: -; DNA: TGTGCCAGTCGTGGGGTGGACACGGAGTACTTC; CDR3: CASRGVDTEYF
V: TRBV5-8; J: TRBJ2-5; D: -; size: -; DNA: TGTGCCAGCAGCTTGGGGGGCCTAGCTGCCCAAGAGACCCAGTACTTC; CDR3: CASSLGGLAAQETQYF
V: TRBV27; J: TRBJ2-5; D: -; size: -; DNA: TGTGCCAGCAGTTTTCGGGAACGTGAGACCCAGTACTTC; CDR3: CASSFRERETQYF
V: TRBV7-2; J: TRBJ2-7; D: -; size: -; DNA: TGTGCCAGCAGCTTAGGCGGGACCGCCGCTACCTACGAGCAGTACTTC; CDR3: CASSLGGTAATYEQYF
V: TRBV5-6; J: TRBJ1-2; D: -; size: -; DNA: TGTGCCAGCATCCAGGGGAGACTCTCTAACTATGGCTACACCTTC; CDR3: CASIQGRLSNYGYTF
V: TRBV28; J: TRBJ1-1; D: -; size: -; DNA: TGTGCCAGCAGTTTATTAGCTTCCACTGAAGCTTTCTTT; CDR3: CASSLLASTEAFF
V: TRBV10-1; J: TRBJ2-1; D: -; size: -; DNA: TGCGCCAGCAGTGGGCAGTACAATGAGCAGTTCTTC; CDR3: CASSGQYNEQFF
V: TRBV28; J: TRBJ2-6; D: -; size: once; DNA: TGTGCCAGCAGTCCCCTAGGGGAATCTGGGGCCAACGTCCTGACTTTC; CDR3: CASSPLGESGANVLTF
V: TRBV27; J: TRBJ2-1; D: TRBD1; size: -; DNA: TGTGCCAGCACCTCCTTGGGGCGAGACAGGGGGTTCCATGAGCAGTTCTTC; CDR3: CASTSLGRDRGFHEQFF
V: TRBV6-1; J: TRBJ2-1; D: TRBD1; size: -; DNA: TGTGCCAGCAGCTTACAGGGGTTCGAGTACAATGAGCAGTTCTTC; CDR3: CASSLQGFEYNEQFF
V: TRBV15; J: TRBJ2-5; D: -; size: -; DNA: TGTGCCACCAGCAGAGATCGAGCTAGCGTAGTCGGGGAGACCCAGTACTTC; CDR3: CATSRDRASVVGETQYF
V: TRBV20-1; J: TRBJ2-7; D: -; size: -; DNA: TGCAGCCTTTCAAGCTCCTACGAGCAGTACTTC; CDR3: CSLSSSYEQYF
V: TRBV18; J: TRBJ2-1; D: -; size: once; DNA: TGTGCCAGCTCACGACAAAGGACAGAGGGATCCTACAATGAGCAGTTCTTC; CDR3: CASSRQRTEGSYNEQFF
V: TRBV5-1; J: TRBJ2-3; D: -; size: -; DNA: TGCGCCAGCAGCCTTGGACTGTCTGAAGGGGATACGCAGTATTTT; CDR3: CASSLGLSEGDTQYF
V: TRBV7-9; J: TRBJ1-5; D: -; size: -; DNA: TGTGCCAGCAGCTCAGGCGGACAAATTGATCAGCCCCAGCATTTT; CDR3: CASSSGGQIDQPQHF
V: TRBV18; J: TRBJ2-5; D: TRBD1; size: -; DNA: TGTGCCAGCTCAAGAGTACAGGGGGAGGAGACCCAGTACTTC; CDR3: CASSRVQGEETQYF
V: TRBV5-1; J: TRBJ1-5; D: -; size: -; DNA: TGCGCCAGCAGCTTGGTTGGCGATCAGCCCCAGCATTTT; CDR3: CASSLVGDQPQHF
V: TRBV7-6; J: TRBJ2-1; D: TRBD2; size: -; DNA: TGTGCCAGCAGCTTAGATCAGCGGGGAAGCTCCTACAATGAGCAGTTCTTC; CDR3: CASSLDQRGSSYNEQFF
V: TRBV5-5; J: TRBJ1-5; D: -; size: -; DNA: TGTGCCAGCAGCTTGGGCTCTAGCAATCAGCCCCAGCATTTT; CDR3: CASSLGSSNQPQHF
V: TRBV19; J: TRBJ1-5; D: -; size: -; DNA: TGTGCCAGTAGTATTACCGTGGGGGATAAGGAGCCCCAGCATTTT; CDR3: CASSITVGDKEPQHF
V: TRBV27; J: TRBJ2-2; D: TRBD2; size: -; DNA: TGTGCCAGCCAACCTCCGGGACTAGCGGGCACCGGGGAGCTGTTTTTT; CDR3: CASQPPGLAGTGELFF
V: TRBV28; J: TRBJ2-7; D: -; size: -; DNA: TGTGCCAGCAGTTTATTCGAGCAGTACTTC; CDR3: CASSLFEQYF
V: TRBV28; J: TRBJ1-2; D: TRBD1; size: -; DNA: TGTGCCAGCAGTCCAGGGGGCTTAATTAGTAACTATGGCTACACCTTC; CDR3: CASSPGGLISNYGYTF
V: TRBV29-1; J: TRBJ2-3; D: TRBD2; size: -; DNA: TGCAGCCTCGGAGGGCTAGCGGGCACAGATACGCAGTATTTT; CDR3: CSLGGLAGTDTQYF
V: TRBV10-2; J: TRBJ2-6; D: -; size: -; DNA: TGCGCCACCGGGGGGCAGGCTCTTTCTGGGGCCAACGTCCTGACTTTC; CDR3: CATGGQALSGANVLTF
V: TRBV7-2; J: TRBJ2-3; D: TRBD2; size: -; DNA: TGTGCCAGCAGCTCACTAGCGGGAGTCACAGATACGCAGTATTTT; CDR3: CASSSLAGVTDTQYF
V: TRBV29-1; J: TRBJ2-1; D: -; size: -; DNA: TGCAGCGGGGACTGGAGCCCTCAACACAATGAGCAGTTCTTC; CDR3: CSGDWSPQHNEQFF
V: TRBV9; J: TRBJ1-5; D: TRBD1; size: once; DNA: TGTGCCAGCAGCCGACAGGGAAATCAGCCCCAGCATTTT; CDR3: CASSRQGNQPQHF